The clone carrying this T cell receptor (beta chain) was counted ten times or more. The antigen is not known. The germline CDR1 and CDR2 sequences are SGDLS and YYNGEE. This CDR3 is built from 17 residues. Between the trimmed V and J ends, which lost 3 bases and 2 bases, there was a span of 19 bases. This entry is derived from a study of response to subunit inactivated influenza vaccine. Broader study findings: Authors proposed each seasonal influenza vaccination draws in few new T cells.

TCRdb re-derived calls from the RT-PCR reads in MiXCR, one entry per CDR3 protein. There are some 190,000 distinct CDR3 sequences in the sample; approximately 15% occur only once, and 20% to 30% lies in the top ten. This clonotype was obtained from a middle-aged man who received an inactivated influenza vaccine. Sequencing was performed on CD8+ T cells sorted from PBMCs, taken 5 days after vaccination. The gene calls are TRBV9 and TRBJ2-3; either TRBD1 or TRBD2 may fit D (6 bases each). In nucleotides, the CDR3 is TGTGCCAGCAGCGCAAACTTTGGGGGGCGACTCACAGATACGCAGTATTTT. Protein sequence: CASSANFGGRLTDTQYF.